The present T cell receptor beta chain was sequenced within a study of blood T cell repertoires in COVID-19. Study at large: Sites in the United States, Italy and Spain provided acute and convalescent COVID-19 samples.

The germline V gene encodes CDR1 SGDLS and CDR2 YYNGEE. CDR3 size: 15 residues. With V trimmed by 0 bases and J by 3 bases, 2 bases remained unmatched. Original processing notes: Amplifying reference gene primers gave estimates of nucleated cell counts. The data were produced by immunoSEQ multiplex PCR, yet TCRdb's version contains in-frame clones alone and is incomplete. V, J and clone size are taken as reported in that table, and D and trimming were inferred from the DNA itself. The sample comprises roughly 87,000 clones, about four fifths of which are singletons, and roughly 17% rests with the top ten.

The V gene is TRBV9, the J gene TRBJ2-1; 8 positions agree with TRBD1. The sequencing input was peripheral blood. The receptor's source is an older woman with acute or convalescent COVID-19. The CDR3 loop reads CASSVAGTGYNEQFF. Here the CDR3 DNA reads TGTGCCAGCAGCGTAGCTGGGACAGGCTACAATGAGCAGTTCTTC.